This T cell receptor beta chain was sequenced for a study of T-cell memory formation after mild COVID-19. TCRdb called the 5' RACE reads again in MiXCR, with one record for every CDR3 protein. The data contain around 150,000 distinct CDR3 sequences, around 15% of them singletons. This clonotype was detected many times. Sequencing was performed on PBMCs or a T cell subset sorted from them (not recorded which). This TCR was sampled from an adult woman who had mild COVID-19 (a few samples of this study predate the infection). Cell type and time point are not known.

DNA of the CDR3: TGTGCCAGCTCTACCGGGACTGGCGCGTCACCCCTCCACTTT. Translated, it gives CASSTGTGASPLHF. The V call is TRBV18, the J call TRBJ1-6, with D perhaps TRBD1 (5 bases). Germline-derived CDR1 and CDR2 are KGHSH and LQKENI. The CDR3 contains 14 residues. V was cut by 6 bases and J by 10 bases, with 16 bases left in between.